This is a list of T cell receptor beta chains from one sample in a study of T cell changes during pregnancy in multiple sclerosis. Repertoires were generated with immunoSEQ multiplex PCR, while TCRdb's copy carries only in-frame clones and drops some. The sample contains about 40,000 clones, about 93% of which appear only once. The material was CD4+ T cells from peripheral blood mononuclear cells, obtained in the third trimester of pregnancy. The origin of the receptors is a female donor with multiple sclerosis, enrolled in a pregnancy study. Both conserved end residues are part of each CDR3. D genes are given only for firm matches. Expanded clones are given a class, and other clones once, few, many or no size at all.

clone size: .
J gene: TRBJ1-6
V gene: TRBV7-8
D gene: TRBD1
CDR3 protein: CASSPLNRGPSPLHF
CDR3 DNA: TGTGCCAGCAGCCCCCTCAACAGGGGGCCTTCACCCCTCCACTTT

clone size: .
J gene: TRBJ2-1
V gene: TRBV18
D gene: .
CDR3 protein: CASSAPETLRNEQFF
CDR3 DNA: TGTGCCAGCTCAGCACCCGAAACGCTTCGGAATGAGCAGTTCTTC

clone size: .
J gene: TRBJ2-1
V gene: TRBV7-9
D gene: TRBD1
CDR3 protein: CASSLGSRQGYNEQFF
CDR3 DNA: TGTGCCAGCAGCTTAGGGTCCCGACAGGGGTACAATGAGCAGTTCTTC

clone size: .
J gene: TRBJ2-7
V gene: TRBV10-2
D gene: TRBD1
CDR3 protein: CASSEWTGSYEQYF
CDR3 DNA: TGCGCCAGCAGTGAATGGACAGGGTCCTACGAGCAGTACTTC

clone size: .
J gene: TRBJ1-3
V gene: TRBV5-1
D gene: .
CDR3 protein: CASSLHPPDGGFGNTIYF
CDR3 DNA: TGCGCCAGCAGCTTACATCCTCCGGATGGGGGGTTTGGAAACACCATATATTTT

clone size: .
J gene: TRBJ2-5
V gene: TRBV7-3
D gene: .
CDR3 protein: CASSKRYQETQYF
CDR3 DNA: TGTGCCAGCAGCAAACGGTACCAAGAGACCCAGTACTTC

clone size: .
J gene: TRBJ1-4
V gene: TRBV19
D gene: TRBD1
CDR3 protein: CATSDRGISATNEKLFF
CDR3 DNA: TGTGCCACCTCGGACAGGGGGATATCTGCAACTAATGAAAAACTGTTTTTT

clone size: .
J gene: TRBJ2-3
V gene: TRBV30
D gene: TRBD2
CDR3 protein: CAWSRWAGGPPDTQYF
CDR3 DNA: TGTGCCTGGAGTAGGTGGGCGGGAGGGCCTCCAGATACGCAGTATTTT

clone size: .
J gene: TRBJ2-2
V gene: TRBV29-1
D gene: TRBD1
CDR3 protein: CSVGGQGNTGELFF
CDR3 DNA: TGCAGCGTTGGGGGACAGGGGAACACCGGGGAGCTGTTTTTT

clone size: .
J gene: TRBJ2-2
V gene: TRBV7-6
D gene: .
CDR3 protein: CASTTRIGQTGELFF
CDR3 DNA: TGTGCCAGCACTACAAGGATTGGACAGACCGGGGAGCTGTTTTTT

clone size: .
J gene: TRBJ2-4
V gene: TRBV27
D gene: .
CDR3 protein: CASLPRGPAKNIQYF
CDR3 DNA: TGTGCCAGCCTACCCAGGGGCCCGGCCAAAAACATTCAGTACTTC

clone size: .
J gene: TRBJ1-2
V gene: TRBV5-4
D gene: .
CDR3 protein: CASSPGGRGGGSFYGYTF
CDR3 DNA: TGTGCCAGCAGCCCGGGGGGCCGCGGAGGCGGGAGCTTTTATGGCTACACCTTC

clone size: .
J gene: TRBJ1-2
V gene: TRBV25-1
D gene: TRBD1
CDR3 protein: CASSGGQAYGYTF
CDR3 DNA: TGTGCCAGCAGTGGAGGACAGGCTTATGGCTACACCTTC

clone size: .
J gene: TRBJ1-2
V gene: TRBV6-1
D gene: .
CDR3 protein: CASSEAKSWGYTF
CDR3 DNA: TGTGCCAGCAGTGAAGCGAAGAGCTGGGGCTACACCTTC

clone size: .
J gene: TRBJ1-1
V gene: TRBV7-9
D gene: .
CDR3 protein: CASSLLPGRSTEAFF
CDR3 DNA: TGTGCCAGCAGCTTATTGCCAGGGCGAAGCACTGAAGCTTTCTTT

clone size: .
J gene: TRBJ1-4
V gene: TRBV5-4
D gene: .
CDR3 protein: CASSFRSGDEKLFF
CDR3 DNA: TGTGCCAGCAGCTTCCGGTCCGGAGATGAAAAACTGTTTTTT

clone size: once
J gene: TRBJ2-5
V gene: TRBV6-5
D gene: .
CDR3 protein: CASRPGLVRETQYF
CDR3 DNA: TGTGCCAGCAGACCCGGGTTGGTCCGGGAGACCCAGTACTTC

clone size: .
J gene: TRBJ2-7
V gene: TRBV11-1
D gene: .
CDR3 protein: CASSLWGGQSYEQYF
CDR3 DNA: TGTGCCAGCAGCCTTTGGGGAGGCCAATCCTACGAGCAGTACTTC

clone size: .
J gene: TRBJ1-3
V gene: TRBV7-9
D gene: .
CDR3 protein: CASSQNTIYF
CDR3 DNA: TGTGCCAGCAGCCAAAACACCATATATTTT

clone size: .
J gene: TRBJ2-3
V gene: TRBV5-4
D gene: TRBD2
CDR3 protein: CASSPGGLAGGRSTDTQYF
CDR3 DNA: TGTGCCAGCAGCCCTGGTGGACTAGCGGGGGGAAGGAGCACAGATACGCAGTATTTT

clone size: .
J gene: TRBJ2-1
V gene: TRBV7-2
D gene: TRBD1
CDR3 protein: CASSFLAPRGQSYNEQFF
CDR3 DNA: TGTGCCAGCAGCTTCCTTGCCCCCCGGGGACAGAGCTACAATGAGCAGTTCTTC

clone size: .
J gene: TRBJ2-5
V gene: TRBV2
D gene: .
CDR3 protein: CASSEVISEGGRLQETQYF
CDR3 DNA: TGTGCCAGCAGTGAAGTTATTAGTGAGGGGGGGAGGCTACAAGAGACCCAGTACTTC

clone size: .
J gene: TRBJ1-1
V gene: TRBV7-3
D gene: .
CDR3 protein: CASSAGKGNTEAFF
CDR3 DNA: TGTGCCAGCAGCGCAGGAAAAGGGAACACTGAAGCTTTCTTT

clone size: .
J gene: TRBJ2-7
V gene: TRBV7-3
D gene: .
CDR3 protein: CASSLFSLEGRVSEQYF
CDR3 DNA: TGTGCCAGCAGCTTATTCTCGCTGGAGGGAAGGGTGTCCGAGCAGTACTTC